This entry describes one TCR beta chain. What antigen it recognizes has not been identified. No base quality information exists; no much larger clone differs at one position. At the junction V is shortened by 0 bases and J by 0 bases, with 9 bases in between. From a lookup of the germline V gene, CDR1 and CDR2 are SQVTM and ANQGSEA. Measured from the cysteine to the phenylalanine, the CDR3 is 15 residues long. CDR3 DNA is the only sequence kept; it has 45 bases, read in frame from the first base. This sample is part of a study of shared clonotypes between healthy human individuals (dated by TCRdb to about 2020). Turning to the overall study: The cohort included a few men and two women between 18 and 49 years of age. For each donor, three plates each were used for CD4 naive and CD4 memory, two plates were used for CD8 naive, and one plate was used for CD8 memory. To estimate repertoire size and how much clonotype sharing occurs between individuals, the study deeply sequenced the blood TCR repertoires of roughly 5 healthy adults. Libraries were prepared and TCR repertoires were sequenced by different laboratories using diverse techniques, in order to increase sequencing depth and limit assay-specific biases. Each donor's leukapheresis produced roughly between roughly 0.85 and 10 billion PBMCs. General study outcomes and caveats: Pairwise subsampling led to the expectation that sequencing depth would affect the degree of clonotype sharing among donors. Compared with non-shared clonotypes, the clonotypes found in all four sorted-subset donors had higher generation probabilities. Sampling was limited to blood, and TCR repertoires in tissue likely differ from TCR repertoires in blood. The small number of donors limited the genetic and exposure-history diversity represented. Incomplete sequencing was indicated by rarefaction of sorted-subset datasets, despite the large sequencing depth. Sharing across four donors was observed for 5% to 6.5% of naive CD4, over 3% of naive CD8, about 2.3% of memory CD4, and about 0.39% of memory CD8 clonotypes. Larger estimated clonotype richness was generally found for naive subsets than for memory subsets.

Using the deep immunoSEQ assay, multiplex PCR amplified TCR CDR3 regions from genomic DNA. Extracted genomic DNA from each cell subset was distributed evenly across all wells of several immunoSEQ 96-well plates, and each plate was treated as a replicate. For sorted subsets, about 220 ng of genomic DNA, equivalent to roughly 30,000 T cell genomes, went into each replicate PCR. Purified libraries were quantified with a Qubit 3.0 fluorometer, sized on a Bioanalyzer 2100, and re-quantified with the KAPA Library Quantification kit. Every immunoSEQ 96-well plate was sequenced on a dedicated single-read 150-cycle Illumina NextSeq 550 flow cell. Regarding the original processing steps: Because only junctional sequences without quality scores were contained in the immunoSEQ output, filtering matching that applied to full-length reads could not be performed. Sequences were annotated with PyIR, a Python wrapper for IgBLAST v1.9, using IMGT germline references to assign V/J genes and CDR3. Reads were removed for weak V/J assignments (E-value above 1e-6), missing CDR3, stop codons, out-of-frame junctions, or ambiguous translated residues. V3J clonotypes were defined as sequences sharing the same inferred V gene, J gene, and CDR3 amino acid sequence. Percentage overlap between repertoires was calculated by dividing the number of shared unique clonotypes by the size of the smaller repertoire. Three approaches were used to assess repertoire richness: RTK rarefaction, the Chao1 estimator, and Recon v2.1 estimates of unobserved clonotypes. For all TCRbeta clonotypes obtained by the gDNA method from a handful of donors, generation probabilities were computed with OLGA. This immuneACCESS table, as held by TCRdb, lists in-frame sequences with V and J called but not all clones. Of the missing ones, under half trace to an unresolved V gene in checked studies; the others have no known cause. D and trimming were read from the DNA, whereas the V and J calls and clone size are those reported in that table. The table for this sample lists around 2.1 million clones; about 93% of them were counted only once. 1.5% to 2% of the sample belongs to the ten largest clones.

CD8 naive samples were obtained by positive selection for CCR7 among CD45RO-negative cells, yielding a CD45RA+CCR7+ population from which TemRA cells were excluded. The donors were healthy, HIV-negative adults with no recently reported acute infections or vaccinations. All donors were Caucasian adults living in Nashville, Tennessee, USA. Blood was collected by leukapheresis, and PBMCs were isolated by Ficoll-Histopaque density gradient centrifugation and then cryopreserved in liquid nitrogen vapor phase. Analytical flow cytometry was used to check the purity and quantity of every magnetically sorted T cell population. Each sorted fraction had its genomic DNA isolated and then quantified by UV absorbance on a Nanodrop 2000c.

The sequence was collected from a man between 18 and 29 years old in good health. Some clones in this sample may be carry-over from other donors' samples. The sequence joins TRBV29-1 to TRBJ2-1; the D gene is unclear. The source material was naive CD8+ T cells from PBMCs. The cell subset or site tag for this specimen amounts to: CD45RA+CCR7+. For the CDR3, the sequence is CSVEDLPGSYNEQFF. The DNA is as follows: TGCAGCGTTGAAGATCTTCCGGGCTCCTACAATGAGCAGTTCTTC.